The 2 T cell receptor beta chains in this list originate from one sample, sequenced in a study of blood T cell repertoires in COVID-19. Only in-frame clones appear in the TCRdb table, and some are missing; sequencing was by immunoSEQ multiplex PCR. The sample has fewer than 200,000 clones, just over 85% seen once. Sequenced input: PBMCs or T cells enriched from blood (not recorded which). Source of these receptors: a woman aged 18-29 years who had recovered from COVID-19.

The V gene is TRBV5-4, the J gene TRBJ2-7; D may be TRBD1 (5 bases). Trimming took off 1 base at V and 5 bases at J, with 7 bases between the two ends. Germline V CDR1 and CDR2: SGHNT, YYREEE (reference sequence). This CDR3 contains 12 residues. CDR3 residues: CASSLKGNEQYF. For the CDR3, the DNA is TGTGCCAGCAGCTTGAAGGGGAACGAGCAGTACTTC.

A single count supports this clone. The chain couples TRBV28 to TRBJ2-7; 7 bases agree with TRBD1. The CDR3 loop spans 15 amino acids. The germline gives CDR1 MDHEN, CDR2 SYDVKM. Losses at the gene ends were 2 bases for V and 3 bases for J; bases not matched to a gene: 7. CDR3 loop: CASSLGQELLYEQYF. The CDR3 DNA sequence: TGTGCCAGCAGTTTAGGACAGGAGCTACTCTACGAGCAGTACTTC.